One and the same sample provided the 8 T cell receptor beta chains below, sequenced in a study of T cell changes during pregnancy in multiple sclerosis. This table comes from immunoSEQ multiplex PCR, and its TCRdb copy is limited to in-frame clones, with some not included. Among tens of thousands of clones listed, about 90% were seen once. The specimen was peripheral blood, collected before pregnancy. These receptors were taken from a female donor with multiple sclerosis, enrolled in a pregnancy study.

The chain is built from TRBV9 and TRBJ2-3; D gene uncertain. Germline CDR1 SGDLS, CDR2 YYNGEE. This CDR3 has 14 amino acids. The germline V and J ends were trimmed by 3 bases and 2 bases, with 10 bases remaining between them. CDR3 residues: CASSERPITDTQYF. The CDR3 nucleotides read TGTGCCAGCAGCGAGAGGCCAATCACAGATACGCAGTATTTT.

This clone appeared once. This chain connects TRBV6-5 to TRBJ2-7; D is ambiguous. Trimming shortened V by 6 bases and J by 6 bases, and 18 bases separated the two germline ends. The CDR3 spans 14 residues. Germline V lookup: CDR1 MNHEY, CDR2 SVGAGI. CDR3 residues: CASSRWSSSPEQYF. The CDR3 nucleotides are TGTGCCAGCAGCCGGTGGAGTTCGTCCCCCGAGCAGTACTTC.

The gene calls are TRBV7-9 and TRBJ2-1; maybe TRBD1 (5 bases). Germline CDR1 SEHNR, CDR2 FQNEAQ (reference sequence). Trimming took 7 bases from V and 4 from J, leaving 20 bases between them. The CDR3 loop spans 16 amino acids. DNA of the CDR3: TGTGCCAGCACCCCCCCCGGGCAGGGTACTTACAATGAGCAGTTCTTC. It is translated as CASTPPGQGTYNEQFF. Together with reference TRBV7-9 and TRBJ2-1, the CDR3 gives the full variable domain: DTGVSQNPRHKITKRGQNVTFRCDPISEHNRLYWYRQTLGQGPEFLTYFQNEAQLEKSRLLSDRFSAERPKGSFSTLEIQRTEQGDSAMYLCASTPPGQGTYNEQFFGPGTRLTVL.

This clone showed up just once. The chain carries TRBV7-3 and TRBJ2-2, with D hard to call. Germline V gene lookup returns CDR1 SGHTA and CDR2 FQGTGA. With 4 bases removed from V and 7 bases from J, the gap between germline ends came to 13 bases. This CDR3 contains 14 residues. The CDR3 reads CASSSRPGNGELFF. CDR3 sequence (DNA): TGTGCCAGCAGCTCCCGCCCGGGTAACGGGGAGCTGTTTTTT. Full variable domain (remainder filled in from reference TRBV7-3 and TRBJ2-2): GAGVSQTPSNKVTEKGKYVELRCDPISGHTALYWYRQSLGQGPEFLIYFQGTGAADDSGLPNDRFFAVRPEGSVSTLKIQRTERGDSAVYLCASSSRPGNGELFFGEGSRLTVL.

The CDR3 reads CAIASAGGPTDTQYF. CDR3 DNA: TGTGCCATCGCATCAGCGGGAGGGCCTACAGATACGCAGTATTTT. The V gene is TRBV19, the J gene TRBJ2-3, with TRBD2 identical over 10 bases. This CDR3 has 15 amino acids. CDR1 is LNHDA, CDR2 SQIVND, per germline (reference sequence). The V gene end was trimmed by 10 bases and the J gene end by 3 bases; junction bases not matched to a gene: 10.

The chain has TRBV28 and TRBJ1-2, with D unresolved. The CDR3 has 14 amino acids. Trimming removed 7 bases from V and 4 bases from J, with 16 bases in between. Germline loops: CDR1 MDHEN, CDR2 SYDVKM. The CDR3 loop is CASIPRSFLYGYTF. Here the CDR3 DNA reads TGTGCCAGCATCCCGAGGTCGTTCCTCTATGGCTACACCTTC.

CDR3 bases: TGTGCCAGCAGCCAATTCAATACGCAGTATTTT. Translating gives CASSQFNTQYF. The V call is TRBV14, the J call TRBJ2-3; D uncertain. Germline V gene data show CDR1 as SGHDN and CDR2 as FVKESK. The CDR3 has 11 residues. The ends were cut back, 2 bases at V and 7 bases at J, with 4 bases in the middle. The full variable domain, in which reference TRBV14 and TRBJ2-3 provide the parts outside the CDR3, is EAGVTQFPSHSVIEKGQTVTLRCDPISGHDNLYWYRRVMGKEIKFLLHFVKESKQDESGMPNNRFLAERTGGTYSTLKVQPAELEDSGVYFCASSQFNTQYFGPGTRLTVL.

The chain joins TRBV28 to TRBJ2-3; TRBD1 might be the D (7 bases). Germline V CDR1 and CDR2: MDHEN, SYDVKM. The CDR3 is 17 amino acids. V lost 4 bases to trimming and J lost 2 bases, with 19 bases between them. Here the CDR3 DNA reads TGTGCCAGCAGTTCATCAGGGGGGCGAAGCACCACAGATACGCAGTATTTT. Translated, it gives CASSSSGGRSTTDTQYF.